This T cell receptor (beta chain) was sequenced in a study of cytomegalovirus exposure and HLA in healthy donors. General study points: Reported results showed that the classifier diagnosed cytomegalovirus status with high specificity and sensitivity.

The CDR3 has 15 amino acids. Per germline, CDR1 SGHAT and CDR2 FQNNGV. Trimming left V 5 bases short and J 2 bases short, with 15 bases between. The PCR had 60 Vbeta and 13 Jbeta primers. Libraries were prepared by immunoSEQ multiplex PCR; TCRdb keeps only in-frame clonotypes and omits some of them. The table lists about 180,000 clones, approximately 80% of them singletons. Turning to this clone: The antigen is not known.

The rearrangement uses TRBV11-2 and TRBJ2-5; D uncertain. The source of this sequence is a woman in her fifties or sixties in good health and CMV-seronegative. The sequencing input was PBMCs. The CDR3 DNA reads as TGTGCCAGCAGCAACGCCCATACAGATCAAGAGACCCAGTACTTC. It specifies CASSNAHTDQETQYF.